Given below is one TCR beta chain in context. What it binds is not known. This specimen comes from a study of T cell repertoires in cytomegalovirus infection. Study-wide context: A matching HLA type, together with CMV infection, was signaled by public TCR beta signatures.

The study, taken as a whole, reports: Based on cumulative public TCR beta family frequency, carriers of CMV plus the relevant HLA were identified. Dominating the ex vivo response were HLA-C-restricted CMV-specific TCR beta clonotypes.

The CDR3 is 12 residues long. V gave up 6 bases and J gave up 4 bases; unmatched junction bases: 4. Germline V gene sequence: CDR1 DFQATT, CDR2 SNEGSKA (reference sequence). TCRdb ran MiXCR on the reads and lists one entry per CDR3 protein. The sample holds a few hundred thousand distinct CDR3 sequences; approximately 22% are singletons and the top ten take roughly 18%. The origin of this receptor is a human donor in good health (CMV status not recorded). Some clones in this sample may be carry-over from other donors' samples. The sequenced sample consisted of CD8+ T cells from PBMCs. The J gene is TRBJ1-1, the V gene TRBV20-1; TRBD1 agrees at 8 bases. The CDR3 bases are TGCAGTGCCACGGACAGGGCCACTGAAGCTTTCTTT. It translates to CSATDRATEAFF.